The entry below gives a single TCR beta chain sequence along with its context. Authors of the study amplified TCR beta CDR3 regions from RNA transcripts. The primer set for the first-round RT-PCR of the TCR CDR3 was HTBI. TCRdb reprocessed the multiplex PCR reads via MiXCR and lists one record per CDR3 protein. The repertoire includes some 500,000 distinct CDR3 sequences, about an eighth of them detected once, and about a sixth sits in the top ten. The data are from a study of T cells in Graves' hyperthyroidism and ophthalmopathy. CDR1 is MDHEN and CDR2 is SYDVKM in the germline V gene. Trimming removed 2 bases from V and 3 bases from J, with 13 bases in between. This CDR3 is 15 amino acids long. Diagnoses rested on clinical symptoms, serum thyroxine and TRAb, thyroid ultrasound and orbital computed tomography. The authors obtained PBMCs from roughly 10 ml of fresh peripheral blood.

This chain links TRBV28 with TRBJ1-2; D is unclear. The TCR comes from a woman under 30 with Graves' hyperthyroidism. Sequencing was done on a sample of blood. Here the CDR3 reads CASSLRPGGDYGYTF. The CDR3 DNA sequence: TGTGCCAGCAGTTTACGTCCGGGCGGGGACTATGGCTACACCTTC.